These 29 T cell receptor beta chains came from one sample sequenced in a study of blood T cell repertoires in COVID-19. Measured with immunoSEQ multiplex PCR; TCRdb has only the in-frame clones, and not every one. This sample has under 250,000 clones; 70% to 90% occur once, and the top ten carry 11%. The sequencing sample was made of PBMCs or T cells enriched from blood (not recorded which). The receptors come from a man aged 30 to 45 who had recovered from COVID-19.

Comment on this clone: Other DNA sequences in this sample translate to the same CDR3. The chain is built from TRBV5-1 and TRBJ1-4; possibly TRBD1 for D (5 bases). This CDR3 is built from 14 residues. In germline, CDR1 is SGHRS, CDR2 YFSETQ. The V gene lost 3 bases and the J gene lost 0 bases, with 6 bases spanning the gap. As DNA, the CDR3 is TGCGCCAGCAGCTCGACAGCAACTAATGAAAAACTGTTTTTT. Its protein is CASSSTATNEKLFF.

The chain joins TRBV29-1 to TRBJ2-2, with a possible D match to TRBD1 (6 bases). Per the germline V gene, CDR1 is SQVTM and CDR2 is ANQGSEA. The CDR3 contains 15 residues. Trimming took 6 bases from V and 3 from J, leaving 17 bases between them. The CDR3 spells CSVQIRDTHTGELFF. The CDR3 nucleotides read TGCAGCGTACAAATCCGGGACACGCACACCGGGGAGCTGTTTTTT.

This clone occurred once. J is TRBJ2-7 and V is TRBV28, with TRBD1 identical over 7 bases. The CDR3 length is 13 residues. Unmatched junction bases numbered 10, after V lost 6 bases and J lost 8 bases. Germline V gene lookup returns CDR1 MDHEN and CDR2 SYDVKM. The CDR3 loop is CASRPPGGSKQYF. The CDR3 DNA follows: TGTGCCAGCAGACCCCCAGGGGGTTCCAAGCAGTACTTC.

This sequence joins TRBV3-1 (or the pseudogene TRBV3-2) and TRBJ1-1; TRBD1 might be the D (5 bases). The ends were cut back, 3 bases at V and 4 bases at J, with 24 bases in the middle. Per the germline V gene, CDR1 is LGHDT and CDR2 is YNNKEL (reference sequence). This CDR3 spans 18 amino acids. CDR3 residues: CASSHIRGRGRYVTEAFF. The DNA of the CDR3 is TGTGCCAGCAGCCACATAAGGGGAAGGGGCAGATACGTCACTGAAGCTTTCTTT.

This chain links TRBV27 with TRBJ2-7; 7 nucleotides agree with TRBD1. CDR1 and CDR2 (germline): MNHEY, SMNVEV (reference sequence). The CDR3 covers 14 residues. J gave up 1 base and V 5 bases, and 5 bases lay outside the gene matches. The CDR3 nucleotides are TGTGCCAGCAGTCTCCGGGACAGATCCTACGAGCAGTACTTC. Amino acids: CASSLRDRSYEQYF.

This chain links TRBV21-1 with TRBJ1-1; the table's D call, TRBD1, has no DNA check behind it. TRBV21-1 is a documented pseudogene. The CDR3 length is 18 residues. CDR3 DNA: TGTGCCAGCAGCAAAATCGTCTCTCCGCGGGACAGGCCACCTGAAGCTTTCTTT. This encodes CASSKIVSPRDRPPEAFF.

The chain uses TRBV12-3 or TRBV12-4 and TRBJ2-7, with D possibly matching TRBD2 (7 bases). The V end lost 10 bases, the J end lost 4 bases, and 17 bases lay between the germline ends. The CDR3 consists of 13 residues. The CDR3, as DNA: TGTGCCACCACGGGGGGCTCTAGTTACGAGCAGTACTTC. This encodes CATTGGSSYEQYF.

This clone was seen only a few times. This chain connects TRBV9 to TRBJ1-2, with D perhaps matching TRBD1 (5 bases). Trimming removed 3 bases from V and 4 bases from J, with 16 bases in between. CDR3 size: 15 residues. CDR1 and CDR2 from the germline V gene are SGDLS and YYNGEE. The CDR3 loop reads CASSASLRALYGYTF. Written as DNA, the CDR3 is TGTGCCAGCAGCGCAAGCCTCAGGGCCCTCTATGGCTACACCTTC.

This clone was seen only once. CDR3: CASSPRDRNYGYTF. The DNA for the CDR3 is TGTGCCAGCAGCCCCCGGGACAGGAACTATGGCTACACCTTC. The V gene is TRBV3-1 (or the pseudogene TRBV3-2), the J gene TRBJ1-2; TRBD1 matches 8 bases. This CDR3 is built from 14 residues. Germline V CDR1 and CDR2: LGHDT, YNNKEL (reference sequence). J was trimmed by 2 bases and V by 4 bases; bases with no gene match: 3.

The J gene is TRBJ2-4, the V gene TRBV7-9; tentative D call: TRBD2 (6 bases). The CDR3 loop spans 9 amino acids. Trimming shortened V by 10 bases and J by 8 bases, and 6 bases separated the two germline ends. Germline assignment: CDR1 SEHNR and CDR2 FQNEAQ (reference sequence). Here the CDR3 reads CATGDIQYF. The CDR3, as DNA: TGTGCCACGGGAGACATTCAGTACTTC.

This clone was found a few times. The CDR3 DNA sequence: TGTGCCAGCAGCTTAAGTAGGGGCGGCTACACCTTC. Its translation is CASSLSRGGYTF. V is TRBV13 and J is TRBJ1-2; TRBD1 might be the D (5 bases). Germline V CDR1 and CDR2: PRHDT, FYEKMQ (reference sequence). CDR3 length equals 12 residues. V shed 2 bases and J shed 8 bases, with 9 bases lying between them. The full variable domain, completed using reference TRBV13 and TRBJ1-2, is AAGVIQSPRHLIKEKRETATLKCYPIPRHDTVYWYQQGPGQDPQFLISFYEKMQSDKGSIPDRFSAQQFSDYHSELNMSSLELGDSALYFCASSLSRGGYTFGSGTRLTVV.

This sequence joins TRBV5-1 and TRBJ2-1; perhaps TRBD1 as D (6 bases). Deletions cut 0 bases from V and 8 bases from J, with 15 bases between. In germline, CDR1 is SGHRS, CDR2 YFSETQ. This CDR3 region has 15 residues. In DNA form, the CDR3 reads TGCGCCAGCAGCTTGGTCAGGGGCGCAACCGATGAGCAGTTCTTC. Translated, it gives CASSLVRGATDEQFF.

This chain connects TRBV4-3 to TRBJ2-5; 8 positions match TRBD2. CDR1 and CDR2 (germline): LGHNA, YSLEER. V trimming: 0 bases; J trimming: 2 bases; junction bases outside the gene matches: 5. The CDR3 contains 16 residues. The CDR3 DNA reads TGCGCCAGCAGCCAAGATGGTCGGGGGGGGCAAGAGACCCAGTACTTC. Amino acids: CASSQDGRGGQETQYF.

V and J are TRBV5-1 and TRBJ2-3; no clear D. The CDR3 has 14 amino acids. With 2 bases removed from V and 1 base from J, the gap between germline ends came to 8 bases. The germline gives CDR1 SGHRS, CDR2 YFSETQ. This CDR3 reads CASSFAPGTDTQYF. CDR3 DNA: TGCGCCAGCAGCTTTGCACCAGGCACAGATACGCAGTATTTT. The full variable domain, with the rest looked up from reference TRBV5-1 and TRBJ2-3, is KAGVTQTPRYLIKTRGQQVTLSCSPISGHRSVSWYQQTPGQGLQFLFEYFSETQRNKGNFPGRFSGRQFSNSRSEMNVSTLELGDSALYLCASSFAPGTDTQYFGPGTRLTVL.

The rearrangement uses TRBV5-6 and TRBJ1-2; D is uncertain. V was cut by 4 bases and J by 2 bases, with 15 bases left in between. Germline assignment: CDR1 SGHDT and CDR2 YYEEEE. This CDR3 comprises 15 residues. DNA for the CDR3: TGTGCCAGCAGCCCCCGAGGAGGGTCCAACTATGGCTACACCTTC. Its translation: CASSPRGGSNYGYTF.

The J gene is TRBJ2-7, the V gene TRBV15; 8 bases match TRBD2. The CDR3 contains 13 residues. The V gene's germline CDR1 is LNHNV and CDR2 YYDKDF (reference sequence). V was pared by 6 bases and J by 4 bases, with 5 bases of the junction left unmatched. The CDR3 region has the DNA TGTGCCACCAGATTGGGCGGGAGGTACGAGCAGTACTTC. Translated, it gives CATRLGGRYEQYF.

The table lists this clone with a few counts. V is TRBV5-1 and J is TRBJ1-1; perhaps TRBD1 as D (5 bases). The CDR3 consists of 12 residues. Germline V gene sequence: CDR1 SGHRS, CDR2 YFSETQ. V lost 6 bases and J lost 1, with 7 bases in between. The CDR3 DNA reads TGCGCCAGCATGGGGGGGAACACTGAAGCTTTCTTT. Translation: CASMGGNTEAFF.

The rearrangement links TRBV4-2 to TRBJ1-2; a weak D match, TRBD1 (6 bases). The V gene's germline CDR1 is LGHNA and CDR2 YNFKEQ. CDR3 size: 17 residues. Trimming took off 0 bases at V and 4 bases at J, with 18 bases between the two ends. CDR3 sequence (DNA): TGTGCCAGCAGCCAAGAGTTTGGGGTTGGGGGCACCTATGGCTACACCTTC. It codes for CASSQEFGVGGTYGYTF.

The chain is built from TRBV7-9 and TRBJ1-1, with 10 bases lining up with TRBD1. The CDR3 is 18 residues long. The V segment lost 5 bases and the J segment 4 bases; nucleotides outside the gene matches: 16. Germline V gene sequence: CDR1 SEHNR, CDR2 FQNEAQ (reference sequence). CDR3 in DNA: TGTGCCAGCAGCCCTCCCCCAGGGACAGGGGAGAGGGGCACTGAAGCTTTCTTT. Its translation is CASSPPPGTGERGTEAFF.

J is TRBJ1-2 and V is TRBV28, with D unclear. The CDR3 has 15 residues. Trimming removed 2 bases from V and 5 bases from J, with 15 bases in between. Germline CDR1 and CDR2: MDHEN and SYDVKM. Here the CDR3 DNA reads TGTGCCAGCAGTTTAGGTTCGCCGAGGCCGTATGGCTACACCTTC. Residues: CASSLGSPRPYGYTF.

CDR3 nucleotide sequence: TGTGCCTGGAGTGTACGAAGCGGGACGCTAAATTCACCCCTCCACTTT. It yields the protein CAWSVRSGTLNSPLHF. The gene calls are TRBV30 and TRBJ1-6, with a weak D call TRBD1 (5 bases). V was clipped by 0 bases and J by 7 bases, with 16 bases between them. The CDR3 totals 16 residues. Germline V gene sequence: CDR1 GTSNPN, CDR2 SVGIG (reference sequence). The complete variable domain, with remaining parts taken from reference TRBV30 and TRBJ1-6, reads SQTIHQWPATLVQPVGSPLSLECTVEGTSNPNLYWYRQAAGRGLQLLFYSVGIGQISSEVPQNLSASRPQDRQFILSSKKLLLSDSGFYLCAWSVRSGTLNSPLHFGNGTRLTVT.

The J gene is TRBJ2-5, the V gene TRBV5-6, with TRBD2 matching over 8 bases. Germline assignment: CDR1 SGHDT and CDR2 YYEEEE. The CDR3 is made up of 18 amino acids. With 3 bases clipped from V and 2 bases from J, the junction kept 15 bases outside the gene matches. CDR3 sequence: CASSSRGRGAPVQETQYF. The CDR3 nucleotides read TGTGCCAGCAGCTCCCGAGGGCGGGGGGCCCCCGTTCAAGAGACCCAGTACTTC.

The chain couples TRBV7-9 to TRBJ1-1; 9 nucleotides align to TRBD1. Trimming removed 5 bases from V and 11 bases from J; junction bases left unmatched: 9. The CDR3 spans 13 residues. Germline CDR1 and CDR2: SEHNR and FQNEAQ (reference sequence). The CDR3 sequence is CASSARDRDGAFF. The CDR3 nucleotides are TGTGCCAGCAGCGCGAGGGACAGGGACGGGGCTTTCTTT.

J is TRBJ1-5 and V is TRBV24-1; D is perhaps TRBD1 (6 bases). V gave up 3 bases and J gave up 3 bases, with 14 bases separating them. CDR1 and CDR2 from the germline V gene are KGHDR and SFDVKD. This CDR3 is built from 16 residues. CDR3 in amino acids: CATSDRADRTNQPQHF. In nucleotides, the CDR3 is TGTGCCACCAGTGATCGGGCCGACAGGACCAATCAGCCCCAGCATTTT.

This chain uses TRBV15 with TRBJ1-1, with D possibly being TRBD1 (5 bases). Per germline, CDR1 LNHNV and CDR2 YYDKDF (reference sequence). Trimming stripped 0 bases from V and 2 bases from J, with 16 bases between. The CDR3 covers 17 residues. The CDR3 coding sequence is TGTGCCACCAGCAGAGATGGGTGGAACTGGACAAACACTGAAGCTTTCTTT. It is translated as CATSRDGWNWTNTEAFF.

This chain uses TRBV4-1 with TRBJ2-7; 12 nucleotides line up with TRBD2. CDR3 length: 14 residues. V trimming: 4 bases; J trimming: 6 bases; junction bases outside the gene matches: 4. The germline V gene has CDR1 MGHRA and CDR2 YSYEKL. The CDR3 loop reads CASSRTSGAVEQYF. The CDR3 bases are TGCGCCAGCAGCCGGACTAGCGGGGCCGTCGAGCAGTACTTC.

This clone showed up just a few times. The V call is TRBV7-9, the J call TRBJ1-4, with TRBD1 matching 8 bases. This CDR3 is built from 16 residues. Losses at the gene ends were 1 base for V and 3 bases for J; bases not matched to a gene: 4. Germline CDR1 reads SEHNR; CDR2 reads FQNEAQ (reference sequence). CDR3 nucleotide sequence: TGTGCCAGCAGCTTAGGAGGACAGGGCTCTAATGAAAAACTGTTTTTT. The encoded protein is CASSLGGQGSNEKLFF.

The chain is built from TRBV27 and TRBJ2-7; 7 bases line up with TRBD1. The V and J ends lost 6 bases and 5 bases, in that order; junction bases with no gene match: 7. The CDR3 is 13 amino acids. Germline V gene lookup returns CDR1 MNHEY and CDR2 SMNVEV (reference sequence). Written as DNA, the CDR3 is TGTGCCAGCAGCCGGGACAGAAGGAACGAGCAGTACTTC. Amino acid sequence: CASSRDRRNEQYF.

This chain joins TRBV7-9 and TRBJ2-1; 7 bases align to TRBD2. The CDR3 sequence is 13 residues long. Germline values: CDR1 SEHNR, CDR2 FQNEAQ (reference sequence). V shed 5 bases, J shed 8 bases, and the junction held 6 bases outside the gene matches. CDR3 amino acids: CASSQGTSDEQFF. CDR3 sequence (DNA): TGTGCCAGCAGCCAAGGAACTAGCGATGAGCAGTTCTTC.